Below are 28 T cell receptor beta chains sequenced from a single sample in a study of cytomegalovirus exposure and HLA in healthy donors. Amplification used 60 Vbeta primers and 13 Jbeta primers. Sequenced by immunoSEQ multiplex PCR; TCRdb stores in-frame clones only, minus some. This sample has under 40,000 clones, with 90% found just once. The sequencing input was PBMCs. The receptors shown here come from a woman under 30 in good health and CMV-seronegative.

This chain joins TRBV18 and TRBJ1-5, with TRBD1 matching 7 bases. V trimming: 1 base; J trimming: 5 bases; junction bases outside the gene matches: 5. Germline values: CDR1 KGHSH, CDR2 LQKENI. The CDR3 loop spans 15 amino acids. The chain's CDR3 is CASSPRVTGDQPQHF. Written as DNA, the CDR3 is TGTGCCAGCTCACCACGTGTAACAGGGGATCAGCCCCAGCATTTT.

Remarks on this clone: At one end the junction does not follow the germline gene, possibly because of a read error. The genes are TRBV7-9 and TRBJ2-1, with 10 bases lining up with TRBD1. This CDR3 region has 15 residues. Germline CDR1 SEHNR, CDR2 FQNEAQ (reference sequence). The CDR3 DNA is TGTTCCAGCAGCTTAGGACAGGGGGTGGGCGATGAGCAGTTCTTC. Protein product: CSSSLGQGVGDEQFF.

This rearrangement joins TRBV5-8 to TRBJ1-3; 9 bases are shared with TRBD1. Trimming removed 3 bases from V and 3 bases from J; junction bases left unmatched: 7. In germline, CDR1 is SGHTS, CDR2 YDEGEE. CDR3 length: 16 residues. The CDR3 spells CASSSRTGGSGNTIYF. Here the CDR3 DNA reads TGTGCCAGCAGCTCCCGTACAGGGGGCAGTGGAAACACCATATATTTT.

The chain couples TRBV29-1 to TRBJ1-3; D may be TRBD1 (6 bases). The V and J ends lost 6 bases and 0 bases respectively, with 15 bases between them. Looked up from germline, CDR1 is SQVTM and CDR2 is ANQGSEA. This CDR3 has 15 residues. CDR3 protein: CSVTGTPSSGNTIYF. The CDR3 bases are TGCAGCGTCACCGGGACACCCAGCTCTGGAAACACCATATATTTT.

Only one count was recorded for this clone. The J gene is TRBJ2-7, the V gene TRBV7-8, with D possibly matching TRBD1 (5 bases). V gave up 5 bases and J gave up 5 bases, with 16 bases separating them. This CDR3 contains 14 residues. Germline lookup yields CDR1 SGHVS and CDR2 FQNEAQ. In DNA form, the CDR3 reads TGTGCCAGCAGCGCCCGAGTTGGGGCCCACGAGCAGTACTTC. As protein: CASSARVGAHEQYF.

The J gene is TRBJ1-2, the V gene TRBV28; 10 positions agree with TRBD1. V shed 5 bases, J shed 4 bases, and the junction held 13 bases outside the gene matches. This CDR3 has 17 residues. Germline V lookup: CDR1 MDHEN, CDR2 SYDVKM. This CDR3 is CASSLGGGQGNGYGYTF. The CDR3 nucleotides are TGTGCCAGCAGTCTCGGCGGGGGACAGGGGAATGGCTATGGCTACACCTTC.

V and J are TRBV2 and TRBJ2-2; D remains unclear. The CDR3 covers 14 residues. The V end was cut by 3 bases, the J end by 2 bases, with 7 bases between. From germline, CDR1 is SNHLY and CDR2 FYNNEI. The CDR3 region has the DNA TGTGCCAGCAGTGATAAGCGCAACACCGGGGAGCTGTTTTTT. Protein: CASSDKRNTGELFF. Complete variable domain (other parts from reference TRBV2 and TRBJ2-2): EPEVTQTPSHQVTQMGQEVILRCVPISNHLYFYWYRQILGQKVEFLVSFYNNEISEKSEIFDDQFSVERPDGSNFTLKIRSTKLEDSAMYFCASSDKRNTGELFFGEGSRLTVL.

The table lists this clone with a few counts. CDR3 region: CASSEGRYNEQFF. The CDR3 nucleotides are TGCGCCAGCAGTGAAGGGAGATACAATGAGCAGTTCTTC. The genes are TRBV10-1 and TRBJ2-1, with a weak D call TRBD2 (5 bases). The CDR3 is 13 residues long. Trimming shortened V by 3 bases and J by 4 bases, and 7 bases separated the two germline ends. The germline V gene has CDR1 WNHNN and CDR2 SYGVQD (reference sequence).

The chain has TRBV11-2 and TRBJ2-4, with 8 bases that match TRBD2. The germline V gene encodes CDR1 SGHAT and CDR2 FQNNGV. J lost 2 bases, V lost 5 bases, and 14 bases had no gene match. There are 18 residues in the CDR3. The CDR3 sequence is CASSHISSGNQSKNIQYF. The CDR3 DNA reads TGTGCCAGCAGCCATATAAGTAGCGGGAATCAATCCAAAAACATTCAGTACTTC.

The chain employs TRBV5-1 and TRBJ2-7; 8 nucleotides line up with TRBD2. Unmatched junction bases numbered 5, after V lost 0 bases and J lost 6 bases. The CDR3 extends over 14 amino acids. Germline V gene sequence: CDR1 SGHRS, CDR2 YFSETQ. CDR3 residues: CASSLDGRDGEQYF. CDR3 DNA sequence: TGCGCCAGCAGCTTGGACGGGAGGGATGGCGAGCAGTACTTC.

V gene TRBV29-1 combines with J gene TRBJ2-1; 16 bases are shared with TRBD2. J was trimmed by 7 bases and V by 3 bases; bases with no gene match: 9. Germline V gives CDR1 SQVTM, CDR2 ANQGSEA. The CDR3 sequence is 17 residues long. The CDR3 coding sequence is TGCAGCGTTGATGGGACTAGCGGGAGGGAGGTGAGAAATGAGCAGTTCTTC. Its translation is CSVDGTSGREVRNEQFF.

The genes are TRBV29-1 and TRBJ2-5; TRBD1 matches 7 bases. The J call may not be correct, given that the DNA end is closer to TRBJ2-7. The CDR3 is 14 amino acids. Germline values: CDR1 SQVTM, CDR2 ANQGSEA. CDR3 protein: CSVEGGRGSYEQYF. DNA of the CDR3: TGCAGCGTTGAAGGGGGCAGGGGGTCCTACGAGCAGTACTTC.

The chain has TRBV9 and TRBJ2-4; D remains ambiguous. Germline-derived CDR1 and CDR2 are SGDLS and YYNGEE. Deletions cut 0 bases from V and 8 bases from J, with 9 bases between. CDR3 length equals 13 residues. CDR3 sequence: CASSVATSDIQYF. The CDR3 bases are TGTGCCAGCAGCGTAGCTACTTCGGACATTCAGTACTTC.

The rearrangement joins TRBV7-9 to TRBJ2-1, with a possible D match to TRBD2 (6 bases). The CDR3 has 19 residues. Trimming removed 5 bases from V and 0 bases from J, with 23 bases in between. Germline V CDR1 and CDR2: SEHNR, FQNEAQ (reference sequence). CDR3 nucleotides: TGTGCCAGCAGCATGGCTCCGGGACTCCTGTCTTACTCCTACAATGAGCAGTTCTTC. It codes for CASSMAPGLLSYSYNEQFF.

V gene TRBV11-3 combines with J gene TRBJ2-2; 9 positions agree with TRBD2. V gave up 4 bases and J gave up 3 bases; unmatched junction bases: 18. CDR1 and CDR2 (germline): SGHNT, YENEEA. The CDR3 extends over 20 amino acids. CDR3 DNA: TGTGCCAGCAGCTCGGGACTAGCCGACCCCTTACTTTTGTACACCGGGGAGCTGTTTTTT. Protein: CASSSGLADPLLLYTGELFF. Using reference TRBV11-3 and TRBJ2-2 for the parts outside the CDR3, the full variable domain is EAGVVQSPRYKIIEKKQPVAFWCNPISGHNTLYWYLQNLGQGPELLIRYENEEAVDDSQLPKDRFSAERLKGVDSTLKIQPAELGDSAVYLCASSSGLADPLLLYTGELFFGEGSRLTVL.

The chain combines TRBV7-2 with TRBJ2-2, with D tentatively TRBD1 (5 bases). The CDR3 spans 13 residues. V lost 6 bases and J 2 bases, leaving 7 bases between the germline ends. From germline, CDR1 is SGHTA and CDR2 FQGNSA. The CDR3 DNA sequence: TGTGCCAGCAGACAGGTTAACACCGGGGAGCTGTTTTTT. It is translated as CASRQVNTGELFF.

This clone was seen once. The J gene is TRBJ2-1, the V gene TRBV29-1, with TRBD2 identical over 7 bases. Germline V CDR1 and CDR2: SQVTM, ANQGSEA. The CDR3 consists of 13 residues. The CDR3 loop reads CTGALAVNNEQFF. As DNA, the CDR3 is TGCACTGGCGCGCTAGCGGTGAACAATGAGCAGTTCTTC.

The chain carries TRBV5-1 and TRBJ2-5; tentatively, D is TRBD1 (6 bases). The closer fit of TRBJ2-7 to the DNA end suggests the J call may be wrong. The CDR3 has 16 residues. Germline CDR1 is SGHRS and CDR2 is YFSETQ. Here the CDR3 reads CASSVTGHKGVYEQYF. The DNA for the CDR3 is TGCGCCAGCAGCGTAACGGGACATAAAGGCGTCTACGAGCAGTACTTC.

The genes are TRBV7-9 and TRBJ2-5, with D tentatively TRBD2 (5 bases). V was clipped by 5 bases and J by 1 base, with 11 bases between them. Per the germline V gene, CDR1 is SEHNR and CDR2 is FQNEAQ (reference sequence). CDR3 length: 14 amino acids. CDR3 nucleotides: TGTGCCAGCAGCCATGGGAGACTCCAAGAGACCCAGTACTTC. Its translation is CASSHGRLQETQYF.

For this clone: The conserved phenylalanine or tryptophan normally closing the CDR3 is absent here, so this likely arose from a read error. No DNA is shown, since the ends of the CDR3 on it are uncertain; the CDR3 is the one TCRdb lists. J is TRBJ1-1 and V is TRBV11-2; TRBD1 is the table's D call, not checked against the DNA. The germline CDR1 and CDR2 sequences are SGHAT and FQNNGV. 15 amino acids form the CDR3, both terminal residues included. This CDR3 is CASSPRRGDRERGRG.

The chain links TRBV5-1 to TRBJ2-7, with 10 bases that match TRBD2. J was trimmed by 1 base and V by 1 base; bases with no gene match: 8. Per the germline V gene, CDR1 is SGHRS and CDR2 is YFSETQ. The CDR3 has 17 residues. CDR3 in amino acids: CASSLSAGGHISYEQYF. In DNA form, the CDR3 reads TGCGCCAGCAGCTTGTCAGCGGGAGGGCACATTTCCTACGAGCAGTACTTC.

A single count supports this clone. This chain links TRBV27 with TRBJ2-5; 10 nucleotides match TRBD1. Trimming at V came to 7 bases and at J to 4 bases, leaving 12 bases not matched to a gene. CDR1 is MNHEY and CDR2 is SMNVEV in the germline V gene (reference sequence). The CDR3 length is 16 residues. As DNA, the CDR3 is TGTGCCAGCACTCCGACCGGGACAGGGGTTGGAGAGACCCAGTACTTC. This codes for CASTPTGTGVGETQYF.

This clone was recorded once. This chain links TRBV7-2 with TRBJ2-7; 7 bases match TRBD1. The CDR3 loop spans 17 amino acids. Germline CDR1 and CDR2: SGHTA and FQGNSA. Trimming cost V 5 bases and J 0 bases; bases outside gene matches: 13. CDR3 sequence: CASSRPPTGPSSYEQYF. The CDR3, as DNA: TGTGCCAGCAGCCGACCCCCGACAGGGCCTAGCTCCTACGAGCAGTACTTC.

V gene TRBV9 combines with J gene TRBJ2-1, with 10 bases aligning to TRBD2. This CDR3 has 15 residues. Germline CDR1 SGDLS, CDR2 YYNGEE. V dropped 0 bases and J dropped 5; count of bases not matched to a gene: 2. Written as DNA, the CDR3 is TGTGCCAGCAGCGTAGGACTAGCGGGCAACAATGAGCAGTTCTTC. This gives the protein CASSVGLAGNNEQFF.

This rearrangement joins TRBV10-3 to TRBJ2-5; D is uncertain. Germline values: CDR1 ENHRY, CDR2 SYGVKD. CDR3 length: 13 amino acids. Trimming took 3 bases from V and 1 from J, leaving 6 bases between them. The DNA of the CDR3 is TGTGCCATCAGTGAACAATTCCAAGAGACCCAGTACTTC. This translates into CAISEQFQETQYF.

The CDR3 region has the DNA TGCGCCAGCAGGTTCTCGACAGGGGCAGATCAGCCCCAGCATTTT. This translates into CASRFSTGADQPQHF. This chain joins TRBV5-1 and TRBJ1-5; 8 bases line up with TRBD1. V lost 5 bases to trimming and J lost 5 bases; unmatched junction nucleotides: 9. The germline CDR1 and CDR2 sequences are SGHRS and YFSETQ. The CDR3 is made up of 15 amino acids.

This chain joins TRBV28 and TRBJ2-7; possibly TRBD1 for D (6 bases). V was trimmed by 6 bases and J by 4 bases, leaving 13 bases between them. Germline loops: CDR1 MDHEN, CDR2 SYDVKM. This CDR3 region has 13 residues. The CDR3 sequence is CASSSDSSYEQYF. CDR3 nucleotides: TGTGCCAGCAGCTCGGACAGCTCTTACGAGCAGTACTTC.

The rearrangement joins TRBV2 to TRBJ1-2; D not certain. CDR1 and CDR2 from the germline V gene are SNHLY and FYNNEI. V shed 7 bases and J shed 2 bases, with 11 bases lying between them. The CDR3 is made up of 13 amino acids. CDR3 in amino acids: CASTAGRNYGYTF. For the CDR3, the DNA is TGTGCCAGCACCGCCGGGAGGAACTATGGCTACACCTTC.